This entry lists 24 T cell receptor beta chains sequenced from one sample in a study of blood T cell repertoires in COVID-19. Sequencing was performed with immunoSEQ multiplex PCR; in TCRdb, only in-frame clones are kept and a portion is missing. Of roughly 71,000 clones in the sample, around 86% are singletons; the top ten hold roughly 2%. The sample taken for sequencing was peripheral blood. All receptors come from a young man with acute or convalescent COVID-19.

V gene TRBV5-1 combines with J gene TRBJ2-3, with D perhaps matching TRBD2 (6 bases). V lost 5 bases and J lost 0, with 19 bases in between. Germline loops: CDR1 SGHRS, CDR2 YFSETQ. The CDR3 spans 17 residues. The CDR3 coding sequence is TGCGCCAGCAGTCGCGGCACTAGCAGCTGGAGCACAGATACGCAGTATTTT. It codes for CASSRGTSSWSTDTQYF.

The chain joins TRBV30 to TRBJ1-5; D call uncertain. This CDR3 is built from 13 residues. From germline, CDR1 is GTSNPN and CDR2 SVGIG (reference sequence). The V end lost 1 base, the J end lost 3 bases, and 7 bases lay between the germline ends. CDR3: CAWSGQVNQPQHF. For the CDR3, the DNA is TGTGCCTGGAGTGGGCAGGTCAATCAGCCCCAGCATTTT.

The rearrangement uses TRBV7-3 and TRBJ2-1; TRBD2 aligns across 7 bases. Per the germline V gene, CDR1 is SGHTA and CDR2 is FQGTGA. The J segment lost 0 bases and the V segment lost 1 base, leaving 0 bases of the junction unmatched. This CDR3 is built from 15 residues. The CDR3 loop reads CASSLSGSSYNEQFF. The DNA of the CDR3 is TGTGCCAGCAGCTTAAGCGGGAGCTCCTACAATGAGCAGTTCTTC. The variable domain in full, completed from reference TRBV7-3 and TRBJ2-1, reads GAGVSQTPSNKVTEKGKYVELRCDPISGHTALYWYRQSLGQGPEFLIYFQGTGAADDSGLPNDRFFAVRPEGSVSTLKIQRTERGDSAVYLCASSLSGSSYNEQFFGPGTRLTVL.

J is TRBJ2-2 and V is TRBV5-1; D is possibly TRBD2 (5 bases). The germline CDR1 and CDR2 sequences are SGHRS and YFSETQ. This CDR3 has 13 residues. Trimming removed 4 bases from V and 4 bases from J, with 8 bases in between. CDR3 DNA: TGCGCCAGCAGCCCCGGAGGCACCGGGGAGCTGTTTTTT. Protein: CASSPGGTGELFF.

This clone was found once. V is TRBV6-6 and J is TRBJ2-5; D is perhaps TRBD1 (6 bases). The CDR3 totals 15 residues. Trimming left V 3 bases short and J 3 bases short, with 14 bases between. CDR1 and CDR2 from the germline V gene are MNHNY and SVGAGI (reference sequence). CDR3 in DNA: TGTGCCAGCAGTTATTGGGGGCGAGAAAAAGAGACCCAGTACTTC. This codes for CASSYWGREKETQYF.

The chain links TRBV30 to TRBJ2-5, with D maybe TRBD2 (5 bases). The CDR3 runs to 15 residues. Germline CDR1 GTSNPN, CDR2 SVGIG (reference sequence). Trimming pared 3 bases from V and 1 base from J, leaving 15 bases between. This CDR3 is CAWSPGMGPQETQYF. CDR3 bases: TGTGCCTGGAGCCCCGGGATGGGTCCCCAAGAGACCCAGTACTTC.

This clone showed up just once. This chain connects TRBV18 to TRBJ2-6; a weak D match, TRBD2 (5 bases). This CDR3 contains 16 residues. Trimming cost V 2 bases and J 0 bases, with 8 bases left between them. Looked up from germline, CDR1 is KGHSH and CDR2 is LQKENI. This CDR3 reads CASSPMGSSGANVLTF. CDR3 DNA: TGTGCCAGCTCACCAATGGGGAGCTCTGGGGCCAACGTCCTGACTTTC.

This sequence joins TRBV6-5 and TRBJ1-1; no clear D gene. V was cut by 8 bases and J by 5 bases, with 18 bases left in between. CDR3 length: 14 amino acids. Germline assignment: CDR1 MNHEY and CDR2 SVGAGI. This CDR3 is CASPLGSGTTEAFF. In nucleotides, the CDR3 is TGTGCCAGCCCCTTGGGCAGTGGAACTACTGAAGCTTTCTTT.

J is TRBJ2-1 and V is TRBV5-4; 7 nucleotides match TRBD1. Germline-derived CDR1 and CDR2 are SGHNT and YYREEE (reference sequence). This CDR3 is 14 amino acids long. The V segment lost 5 bases and the J segment 6 bases; nucleotides outside the gene matches: 8. CDR3 loop: CASSTTGRLNEQFF. CDR3 in DNA: TGTGCCAGCAGTACGACAGGGAGACTCAATGAGCAGTTCTTC.

In this sample, this clone turned up a few times. V gene TRBV30 combines with J gene TRBJ1-3, with D possibly TRBD1 on 6 matching bases. CDR1 GTSNPN and CDR2 SVGIG come from the germline V gene (reference sequence). The CDR3 is made up of 16 amino acids. Trimming took off 3 bases at V and 4 bases at J, with 19 bases between the two ends. The CDR3 region has the DNA TGTGCCTGGAGCCAGATCTACAGGGAGTTGGGAAACACCATATATTTT. Translating gives CAWSQIYRELGNTIYF.

The V gene is TRBV18, the J gene TRBJ2-2; 8 nucleotides line up with TRBD1. The CDR3 loop spans 16 amino acids. Germline assignment: CDR1 KGHSH and CDR2 LQKENI. J gave up 1 base and V 3 bases, and 4 bases lay outside the gene matches. The CDR3 spells CASSPRTGLNTGELFF. CDR3 DNA: TGTGCCAGCTCACCCCGGACAGGGTTGAACACCGGGGAGCTGTTTTTT.

The CDR3 is CASSYSPGDSPLHF. The CDR3, as DNA: TGTGCCAGCAGCTACTCCCCAGGGGATTCACCCCTCCACTTT. V gene TRBV13 combines with J gene TRBJ1-6; D is possibly TRBD1 (6 bases). CDR1 PRHDT and CDR2 FYEKMQ come from the germline V gene (reference sequence). This CDR3 has 14 amino acids. V was pared by 4 bases and J by 8 bases, with 12 bases between. Together with reference TRBV13 and TRBJ1-6, the CDR3 gives the full variable domain: AAGVIQSPRHLIKEKRETATLKCYPIPRHDTVYWYQQGPGQDPQFLISFYEKMQSDKGSIPDRFSAQQFSDYHSELNMSSLELGDSALYFCASSYSPGDSPLHFGNGTRLTVT.

This clone was found once. The chain is built from TRBV2 and TRBJ1-1; D remains ambiguous. V shed 0 bases and J shed 10 bases, with 9 bases lying between them. Germline V gives CDR1 SNHLY, CDR2 FYNNEI. CDR3 length equals 12 residues. The CDR3 here is CASSEALIVAFF. CDR3 in DNA: TGTGCCAGCAGTGAAGCGCTGATAGTAGCTTTCTTT.

This chain connects TRBV2 to TRBJ1-5; D is unresolved. In germline, CDR1 is SNHLY, CDR2 FYNNEI. The germline V and J ends were trimmed by 0 bases and 9 bases, with 12 bases remaining between them. This CDR3 spans 14 amino acids. CDR3 in amino acids: CASSEAGGIGPQHF. CDR3 sequence (DNA): TGTGCCAGCAGTGAAGCGGGAGGGATTGGGCCCCAGCATTTT.

This sequence joins TRBV19 and TRBJ1-4; TRBD1 agrees at 11 bases. This CDR3 is built from 15 residues. Germline V lookup: CDR1 LNHDA, CDR2 SQIVND (reference sequence). The trim removed 6 bases at V and 8 bases at J, leaving 8 bases unmatched. CDR3 sequence: CASRISGTGGEKLFF. The CDR3 coding sequence is TGTGCCAGTAGGATATCCGGGACAGGGGGAGAAAAACTGTTTTTT.

As regards this clone: Distinct nucleotide sequences in the sample also encode this CDR3. The chain combines TRBV5-1 with TRBJ2-3, with D possibly matching TRBD1 (5 bases). CDR1 SGHRS and CDR2 YFSETQ come from the germline V gene. This CDR3 has 13 amino acids. V shed 3 bases and J shed 3 bases, with 8 bases lying between them. The CDR3 is CASSSQGTDTQYF. Written as DNA, the CDR3 is TGCGCCAGCAGCTCTCAGGGAACAGATACGCAGTATTTT.

The chain links TRBV2 to TRBJ1-3, with D perhaps matching TRBD1 (5 bases). The CDR3 has 14 residues. CDR1 and CDR2 from the germline V gene are SNHLY and FYNNEI. V was pared by 4 bases and J by 7 bases, with 14 bases between. CDR3 sequence (DNA): TGTGCCAGCAGTGTAGGGGAAAGTGGGAACACCATATATTTT. Translation gives CASSVGESGNTIYF.

The rearrangement uses TRBV7-3 and TRBJ1-1; a possible D gene is TRBD1 (5 bases). In germline, CDR1 is SGHTA, CDR2 FQGTGA. This CDR3 region has 16 residues. V was clipped by 7 bases and J by 3 bases, with 21 bases between them. The DNA of the CDR3 is TGTGCCAGCATCCCGAGATCCGGGGGGGAGGACACTGAAGCTTTCTTT. As protein: CASIPRSGGEDTEAFF.

This chain connects TRBV6-6 to TRBJ1-2; D is perhaps TRBD1 (6 bases). V gave up 2 bases and J gave up 4 bases, with 14 bases separating them. Germline loops: CDR1 MNHNY, CDR2 SVGAGI (reference sequence). This CDR3 region has 15 residues. CDR3 in amino acids: CASSYPTGTTYGYTF. The CDR3 bases are TGTGCCAGCAGTTACCCCACAGGGACTACCTATGGCTACACCTTC.

This chain uses TRBV5-5 with TRBJ2-3; 8 nucleotides line up with TRBD2. This CDR3 is 14 amino acids long. Germline V gene data show CDR1 as SGHKS and CDR2 as YYEKEE (reference sequence). V gave up 2 bases and J gave up 1 base; unmatched junction bases: 0. The CDR3 nucleotides read TGTGCCAGCAGCTTACTAGCGGGCACAGATACGCAGTATTTT. Amino acids: CASSLLAGTDTQYF.

The chain recombines TRBV10-3 with TRBJ2-3; D is possibly TRBD2 (6 bases). The CDR3 extends over 13 amino acids. The V and J ends lost 4 bases and 3 bases respectively, with 8 bases between them. CDR1 is ENHRY and CDR2 is SYGVKD in the germline V gene. The chain's CDR3 is CAISGRGTDTQYF. The CDR3 DNA reads as TGTGCCATCAGTGGACGGGGGACAGATACGCAGTATTTT.

The chain joins TRBV6-5 to TRBJ1-2; TRBD1 matches at 8 bases. V shed 6 bases and J 4 bases; nucleotides not matched to a gene: 7. Germline lookup yields CDR1 MNHEY and CDR2 SVGAGI. The CDR3 totals 14 residues. The CDR3 DNA sequence: TGTGCCAGCAGAGGGACAGGCCTCCTCTATGGCTACACCTTC. It translates to CASRGTGLLYGYTF.

The chain combines TRBV20-1 with TRBJ1-1, with a tentative D call TRBD1 (6 bases). This CDR3 is 11 amino acids long. Germline V gene lookup returns CDR1 DFQATT and CDR2 SNEGSKA (reference sequence). CDR3 sequence: CTLGGNTEAFF. In DNA form, the CDR3 reads TGCACCCTAGGGGGGAACACTGAAGCTTTCTTT.

The chain is built from TRBV2 and TRBJ1-2; TRBD1 is a possible D gene (6 bases). The V and J ends lost 5 bases and 9 bases respectively, with 13 bases between them. The CDR3 is 12 residues long. Germline values: CDR1 SNHLY, CDR2 FYNNEI. The CDR3 is CASSQQGMSYTF. In nucleotides, the CDR3 is TGTGCCAGCAGTCAACAGGGTATGAGCTACACCTTC. Supplemented by reference TRBV2 and TRBJ1-2, the full variable domain reads EPEVTQTPSHQVTQMGQEVILRCVPISNHLYFYWYRQILGQKVEFLVSFYNNEISEKSEIFDDQFSVERPDGSNFTLKIRSTKLEDSAMYFCASSQQGMSYTFGSGTRLTVV.